The rows below give T cell receptor beta chains drawn from one sample of a study of shared T cell receptors in the human thymus. The assay was immunoSEQ multiplex PCR, and TCRdb's table has in-frame clones only and misses some. The table shows 600,000 to 900,000 clones, with roughly 88% occurring only once. Another study also made use of these data, one on human thymus T cells.

Sample: thymocytes. The receptor source for this set is a girl under two years old with a congenital heart defect. Both conserved end residues are part of each CDR3. The D gene is left open where the match is weak. Part of the rows lack a size; the others show once, few, many or a class for expanded clones.

D gene: -; J gene: TRBJ1-3; clone size: -; V gene: TRBV7-9; CDR3 protein: CASSLVRQVGDPGNTIYF; CDR3 DNA: TGTGCCAGCAGCTTAGTTAGACAGGTCGGGGACCCTGGAAACACCATATATTTT
D gene: -; J gene: TRBJ2-7; clone size: -; V gene: TRBV29-1; CDR3 protein: CSVEDRFGSSYEQYF; CDR3 DNA: TGCAGCGTTGAAGATCGGTTCGGGAGCTCCTACGAGCAGTACTTC
D gene: TRBD1; J gene: TRBJ2-4; clone size: -; V gene: TRBV19; CDR3 protein: CASSIRGRRYF; CDR3 DNA: TGTGCCAGTAGTATCAGGGGGCGCCGGTACTTC
D gene: TRBD2; J gene: TRBJ2-3; clone size: -; V gene: TRBV4-2; CDR3 protein: CASSRLAGGPTDTQYF; CDR3 DNA: TGTGCCAGCAGCCGTTTAGCGGGGGGCCCCACAGATACGCAGTATTTT
D gene: TRBD2; J gene: TRBJ2-7; clone size: -; V gene: TRBV28; CDR3 protein: CASSLLLAGGSDEQYF; CDR3 DNA: TGTGCCAGCAGTTTGCTCCTAGCGGGGGGTAGTGACGAGCAGTACTTC
D gene: -; J gene: TRBJ1-5; clone size: -; V gene: TRBV5-5; CDR3 protein: CASSPSTDILNQPQHF; CDR3 DNA: TGTGCCAGCAGCCCATCTACGGACATTCTCAATCAGCCCCAGCATTTT
D gene: -; J gene: TRBJ2-3; clone size: -; V gene: TRBV10-3; CDR3 protein: CAISLKARDTQYF; CDR3 DNA: TGTGCCATCAGTTTAAAAGCCCGGGATACGCAGTATTTT
D gene: TRBD1; J gene: TRBJ1-2; clone size: -; V gene: TRBV9; CDR3 protein: CASSERTGIEDYGYTF; CDR3 DNA: TGTGCCAGCAGCGAGAGGACAGGGATTGAGGACTATGGCTACACCTTC
D gene: -; J gene: TRBJ2-1; clone size: once; V gene: TRBV2; CDR3 protein: CASSQEGPHPKYNEQFF; CDR3 DNA: TGTGCCAGCAGTCAAGAGGGGCCACACCCTAAATACAATGAGCAGTTCTTC
D gene: -; J gene: TRBJ2-1; clone size: -; V gene: TRBV5-1; CDR3 protein: CASSWRGDEQFF; CDR3 DNA: TGCGCCAGCAGCTGGAGGGGTGACGAGCAGTTCTTC
D gene: TRBD1; J gene: TRBJ1-2; clone size: -; V gene: TRBV5-4; CDR3 protein: CASSLVGGVYGYTF; CDR3 DNA: TGTGCCAGCAGCTTGGTAGGGGGCGTCTATGGCTACACCTTC
D gene: TRBD1; J gene: TRBJ1-1; clone size: -; V gene: TRBV5-1; CDR3 protein: CASSQYPRGLGTEAFF; CDR3 DNA: TGCGCCAGCAGCCAGTATCCCAGGGGGCTGGGCACTGAAGCTTTCTTT
D gene: -; J gene: TRBJ2-2; clone size: -; V gene: TRBV2; CDR3 protein: CASSEVYFSGELFF; CDR3 DNA: TGTGCCAGCAGTGAAGTTTACTTTTCCGGGGAGCTGTTTTTT
D gene: TRBD1; J gene: TRBJ2-7; clone size: -; V gene: TRBV14; CDR3 protein: CASSHRTGRNEQYF; CDR3 DNA: TGTGCCAGCAGCCATAGGACAGGGCGGAACGAGCAGTACTTC
D gene: -; J gene: TRBJ1-4; clone size: -; V gene: TRBV9; CDR3 protein: CASSVSDSLGEKLFF; CDR3 DNA: TGTGCCAGCAGCGTTTCGGACAGCCTAGGGGAAAAACTGTTTTTT
D gene: -; J gene: TRBJ2-6; clone size: -; V gene: TRBV7-9; CDR3 protein: CASSWRQVSGANVLTF; CDR3 DNA: TGTGCCAGCAGCTGGAGACAGGTCTCTGGGGCCAACGTCCTGACTTTC